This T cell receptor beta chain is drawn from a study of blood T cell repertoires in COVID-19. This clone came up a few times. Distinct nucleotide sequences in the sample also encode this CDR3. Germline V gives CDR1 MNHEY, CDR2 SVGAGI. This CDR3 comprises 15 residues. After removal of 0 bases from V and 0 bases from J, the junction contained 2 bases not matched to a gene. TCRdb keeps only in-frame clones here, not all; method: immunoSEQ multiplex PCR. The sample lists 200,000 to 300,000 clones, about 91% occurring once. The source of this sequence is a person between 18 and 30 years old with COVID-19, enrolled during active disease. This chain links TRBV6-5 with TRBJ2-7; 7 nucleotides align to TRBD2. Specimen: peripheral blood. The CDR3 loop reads CASSYSSGTSYEQYF. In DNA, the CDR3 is TGTGCCAGCAGTTACTCGAGCGGGACCTCCTACGAGCAGTACTTC.